This T cell receptor (beta chain) is from a study of cytomegalovirus exposure and HLA in healthy donors. Amplification used 60 Vbeta primers and 13 Jbeta primers. Profiled with immunoSEQ multiplex PCR; TCRdb holds only in-frame clones, not every one. The table for this sample gives some 160,000 clones. The CDR3 totals 16 residues. V lost 4 bases to trimming and J lost 8 bases; unmatched junction nucleotides: 12. From germline, CDR1 is SGHDT and CDR2 YYEEEE. Note on this clone: The identical CDR3 is also encoded by other nucleotide sequences in the sample.

The sequenced sample consisted of PBMCs. The sequence was obtained from a man aged 25-40 years in good health and CMV-seronegative. The chain links TRBV5-6 to TRBJ2-1; 10 nucleotides align to TRBD2. In DNA, the CDR3 is TGTGCCAGCAGCCCTCCCCTAGCGGGAGTCACTGATGAGCAGTTCTTC. Residues: CASSPPLAGVTDEQFF. Looking up the rest from reference TRBV5-6 and TRBJ2-1 gives the full variable domain: DAGVTQSPTHLIKTRGQQVTLRCSPKSGHDTVSWYQQALGQGPQFIFQYYEEEERQRGNFPDRFSGHQFPNYSSELNVNALLLGDSALYLCASSPPLAGVTDEQFFGPGTRLTVL.